The next 24 T cell receptor beta chains were all read from a single sample in a study of regulatory T cells in long-lasting Graves disease. Described time point: newly diagnosed GD, antithyroid drugs for less than 3 months. Following extraction of RNA from PBMCs, that RNA was used to make the TCR library. Building of the TCR beta libraries involved iRepertoire HTBI primers and Arm-PCR of CDR3 regions. MiXCR, applied by TCRdb to the multiplex PCR reads, yields one record per CDR3 protein. The profile shows roughly 500,000 distinct CDR3 sequences, 12% to 15% of them singletons. This same sample was also taken into another study, of T cells in Graves' hyperthyroidism and ophthalmopathy.

The sample consisted of peripheral blood mononuclear cells (PBMCs), taken at new diagnosis, from a patient treated with antithyroid drugs. Source of these receptors: a woman aged 50 to 65 with Graves disease.

The rearrangement uses TRBV5-1 and TRBJ2-1, with D tentatively TRBD1 or TRBD2 (5 bases each). V lost 1 base and J lost 6, with 14 bases in between. Looked up from germline, CDR1 is SGHRS and CDR2 is YFSETQ. The CDR3 sequence is 15 residues long. Written as DNA, the CDR3 is TGCGCCAGCAGCTTGACAACCGGGACCACCAATGAGCAGTTCTTC. The encoded protein is CASSLTTGTTNEQFF.

As for this clonotype: Being one base from a much bigger clone, this may be a read error. The chain couples TRBV3-1 to TRBJ2-1, with D hard to call. This CDR3 is built from 12 residues. V gave up 5 bases and J gave up 4 bases, with 6 bases separating them. Per the germline V gene, CDR1 is LGHDT and CDR2 is YNNKEL (reference sequence). This CDR3 reads CASSWVYNEQFF. DNA for the CDR3: TGTGCCAGCAGCTGGGTATACAATGAGCAGTTCTTC.

The table lists this clonotype with a few counts. The rearrangement uses TRBV12-3 or TRBV12-4 and TRBJ1-2, with 12 bases matching TRBD1. V trimming: 5 bases; J trimming: 8 bases; junction bases outside the gene matches: 6. The CDR3 runs 14 residues. For the CDR3, the DNA is TGTGCCAGCAGTGAGGGACAGGGGGCCGAGGGCTACACCTTC. It is translated as CASSEGQGAEGYTF.

There are many counts of this clonotype. The genes are TRBV29-1 and TRBJ2-5; no clear D gene. V was pared by 2 bases and J by 3 bases, with 7 bases between. The CDR3 is 12 amino acids. CDR1 and CDR2 (germline): SQVTM, ANQGSEA. CDR3 nucleotides: TGCAGCGTTGAAAAAGAAGAAGAGACCCAGTACTTC. Its protein product is CSVEKEEETQYF. Full variable domain (outside the CDR3, taken from reference TRBV29-1 and TRBJ2-5): SAVISQKPSRDICQRGTSLTIQCQVDSQVTMMFWYRQQPGQSLTLIATANQGSEATYESGFVIDKFPISRPNLTFSTLTVSNMSPEDSSIYLCSVEKEEETQYFGPGTRLLVL.

This clonotype occurred a few times. V is TRBV3-1 and J is TRBJ1-4; D might be TRBD1 (5 bases). Germline V gives CDR1 LGHDT, CDR2 YNNKEL (reference sequence). V lost 4 bases and J lost 8, with 14 bases in between. The CDR3 totals 14 residues. This chain's CDR3 is CASSRQGTVEKLFF. The DNA of the CDR3 is TGTGCCAGCAGCCGCCAGGGAACGGTAGAAAAACTGTTTTTT.

In the case of this clonotype: Since a much larger clone is just one base distant, this may be a read error. The rearrangement joins TRBV12-3 or TRBV12-4 to TRBJ1-5; perhaps TRBD1 as D (5 bases). The ends were cut back, 7 bases at V and 2 bases at J, with 12 bases in the middle. This CDR3 contains 14 residues. CDR3 bases: TGTGCCAGCACCCTCGGCAGGGGCAATCAGCCCCAGCATTTT. Its translation: CASTLGRGNQPQHF.

The chain joins TRBV5-1 to TRBJ2-7; 7 positions agree with TRBD1. V lost 0 bases to trimming and J lost 1 base; unmatched junction nucleotides: 4. CDR1 is SGHRS and CDR2 is YFSETQ in the germline V gene. The CDR3 length is 15 residues. The CDR3 DNA reads as TGCGCCAGCAGCTTGGGTTTGGACAGGTCCTACGAGCAGTACTTC. Protein: CASSLGLDRSYEQYF.

There are many counts of this clonotype. The chain couples TRBV5-1 to TRBJ2-1; no clear D. Germline values: CDR1 SGHRS, CDR2 YFSETQ. Trimming cost V 7 bases and J 0 bases, with 11 bases left between them. The CDR3 loop spans 14 amino acids. The CDR3 nucleotides read TGCGCCAGCCGCAGGTACACCTCCTACAATGAGCAGTTCTTC. It specifies CASRRYTSYNEQFF.

This clonotype was detected ten times or more. V gene TRBV3-1 combines with J gene TRBJ2-3, with D maybe TRBD2 (5 bases). Germline loops: CDR1 LGHDT, CDR2 YNNKEL (reference sequence). The CDR3 covers 15 residues. Trimming cost V 7 bases and J 3 bases, with 17 bases left between them. This CDR3 is CASNGPNWRTDTQYF. The CDR3, as DNA: TGTGCCAGCAATGGACCTAATTGGAGGACAGATACGCAGTATTTT.

This chain connects TRBV29-1 to TRBJ1-1; 8 bases line up with TRBD1. The CDR3 runs to 13 residues. Trimming cost V 5 bases and J 5 bases; bases outside gene matches: 7. The germline gives CDR1 SQVTM, CDR2 ANQGSEA. The CDR3 spells CSVSRQGSTEAFF. The DNA of the CDR3 is TGCAGCGTTTCTCGACAGGGGAGTACTGAAGCTTTCTTT.

This clonotype was observed a handful of times. The rearrangement joins TRBV6-2 or TRBV6-3 to TRBJ2-6; D gene uncertain. V lost 8 bases, J lost 0 bases, and 14 bases lay in between. The germline V gene has CDR1 MNHEY and CDR2 SVGEGT. This CDR3 is 16 amino acids long. CDR3 sequence (DNA): TGTGCCAGCCGACGGGTCCTCAACTCTGGGGCCAACGTCCTGACTTTC. Translation: CASRRVLNSGANVLTF.

In this sample, this clonotype turned up many times. This CDR3 is CASSSLGARTGELFF. The CDR3 bases are TGTGCCAGCAGTTCCCTGGGGGCCAGGACCGGGGAGCTGTTTTTT. The rearrangement uses TRBV2 and TRBJ2-2, with TRBD1 as a possible D gene (6 bases). This CDR3 has 15 amino acids. Trimming shortened V by 5 bases and J by 5 bases, and 15 bases separated the two germline ends. Germline loops: CDR1 SNHLY, CDR2 FYNNEI.

This clonotype was counted a few times. This chain links TRBV6-1 with TRBJ2-7; tentative D call: TRBD2 (6 bases). Trimming removed 8 bases at V and 0 bases at J, with 17 bases between. This CDR3 contains 15 residues. Germline CDR1 MNHNS, CDR2 SASEGT. The CDR3 nucleotides read TGTGCCAGCTCAACCGGAGGGCTGCACTCCTACGAGCAGTACTTC. It translates to CASSTGGLHSYEQYF.

The J gene is TRBJ1-6, the V gene TRBV20-1; the D is unclear. The germline V and J ends were trimmed by 3 bases and 2 bases, with 11 bases remaining between them. Germline V gene data show CDR1 as DFQATT and CDR2 as SNEGSKA (reference sequence). The CDR3 is 15 amino acids. The CDR3 DNA is TGCAGTGCTAGTGTGGGTTTCCCCTATAATTCACCCCTCCACTTT. It translates to CSASVGFPYNSPLHF.

This clonotype has more than one count but fewer than ten. The V gene is TRBV4-1, the J gene TRBJ2-1, with unresolved D. Germline CDR1 is MGHRA and CDR2 is YSYEKL. The CDR3 sequence is 16 residues long. With 4 bases removed from V and 8 bases from J, the gap between germline ends came to 21 bases. CDR3 protein: CASSPLGYPQDDEQFF. The CDR3, as DNA: TGCGCCAGCAGCCCCCTTGGCTACCCCCAGGACGATGAGCAGTTCTTC.

This clonotype was detected ten times or more. V gene TRBV3-1 combines with J gene TRBJ1-1; D unresolved. The ends were cut back, 4 bases at V and 3 bases at J, with 9 bases in the middle. Germline assignment: CDR1 LGHDT and CDR2 YNNKEL (reference sequence). The CDR3 contains 13 residues. The CDR3 region is CASSPSLDTEAFF. In nucleotides, the CDR3 is TGTGCCAGCAGCCCATCGCTGGACACTGAAGCTTTCTTT.

This clonotype was observed many times. The V gene is TRBV5-6, the J gene TRBJ1-1; no firm D call. Germline lookup yields CDR1 SGHDT and CDR2 YYEEEE. CDR3 length: 11 residues. Between the trimmed V and J ends, which lost 7 bases and 5 bases, there was a span of 9 bases. In DNA form, the CDR3 reads TGTGCCAGCGAATTGGGGACTGAAGCTTTCTTT. Protein product: CASELGTEAFF. Combining the CDR3 with reference TRBV5-6 and TRBJ1-1 gives the whole variable domain DAGVTQSPTHLIKTRGQQVTLRCSPKSGHDTVSWYQQALGQGPQFIFQYYEEEERQRGNFPDRFSGHQFPNYSSELNVNALLLGDSALYLCASELGTEAFFGQGTRLTVV.

In its sample, this clonotype was seen a few times. This chain joins TRBV28 and TRBJ2-5; no clear D. CDR3 length: 13 residues. CDR1 is MDHEN and CDR2 is SYDVKM in the germline V gene. Trimming cost V 4 bases and J 2 bases, with 8 bases left between them. CDR3 region: CASSWYGQETQYF. CDR3 bases: TGTGCCAGCAGTTGGTATGGACAAGAGACCCAGTACTTC.

This clonotype was seen many times. The chain uses TRBV2 and TRBJ1-1; the D gene is possibly TRBD1 (5 bases). Germline CDR1 is SNHLY and CDR2 is FYNNEI. With 5 bases removed from V and 0 bases from J, the gap between germline ends came to 10 bases. The CDR3 contains 14 residues. The CDR3 nucleotides are TGTGCCAGCAGTATGACAGACTTGAACACTGAAGCTTTCTTT. It yields the protein CASSMTDLNTEAFF.

In this sample, this clonotype turned up many times. The J gene is TRBJ2-7, the V gene TRBV18; TRBD1 matches at 10 bases. CDR1 and CDR2 from the germline V gene are KGHSH and LQKENI. There are 16 residues in the CDR3. With 2 bases clipped from V and 7 bases from J, the junction kept 11 bases outside the gene matches. In DNA, the CDR3 is TGTGCCAGCTCACCAGCGGGACAGGGGACTTTGGGGGAGCAGTACTTC. It codes for CASSPAGQGTLGEQYF.

There are many counts of this clonotype. In DNA form, the CDR3 reads TGTGCCAGCAGTTCCGGGACAGGGAACGAGCCCCAGCATTTT. Translated, it gives CASSSGTGNEPQHF. The J gene is TRBJ1-5, the V gene TRBV28; 9 bases are shared with TRBD1. This CDR3 is built from 14 residues. Germline values: CDR1 MDHEN, CDR2 SYDVKM. J lost 8 bases, V lost 4 bases, and 6 bases had no gene match.

This clonotype occurred many times. The chain combines TRBV5-1 with TRBJ2-3, with 9 bases lining up with TRBD1. With 4 bases clipped from V and 1 base from J, the junction kept 4 bases outside the gene matches. CDR3 size: 15 residues. The V gene's germline CDR1 is SGHRS and CDR2 YFSETQ. For the CDR3, the DNA is TGCGCCAGCAGCACGGACAGGGGAGGCACAGATACGCAGTATTTT. Translated: CASSTDRGGTDTQYF.

Comment on this clonotype: One end of the junction does not line up with germline, which may come from a read error. The CDR3 DNA is TGTGCCAGCAGCGCGGGACAGGGGACGAACACTGAAGGTTTCTTT. Protein product: CASSAGQGTNTEGFF. The chain is built from TRBV7-9 and TRBJ1-1; 10 positions match TRBD1. The germline gives CDR1 SEHNR, CDR2 FQNEAQ (reference sequence). The CDR3 is 15 residues long.

This clonotype was seen at least ten times. The chain has TRBV13 and TRBJ2-1; D assignment may be TRBD1 or TRBD2 (5 bases each). CDR3 length: 16 amino acids. CDR1 is PRHDT, CDR2 FYEKMQ, per germline (reference sequence). V lost 5 bases and J 3 bases, leaving 17 bases between the germline ends. DNA of the CDR3: TGTGCCAGCAGCCTTCCGGGACGGTCGTACTACAATGAGCAGTTCTTC. Translated, it gives CASSLPGRSYYNEQFF.